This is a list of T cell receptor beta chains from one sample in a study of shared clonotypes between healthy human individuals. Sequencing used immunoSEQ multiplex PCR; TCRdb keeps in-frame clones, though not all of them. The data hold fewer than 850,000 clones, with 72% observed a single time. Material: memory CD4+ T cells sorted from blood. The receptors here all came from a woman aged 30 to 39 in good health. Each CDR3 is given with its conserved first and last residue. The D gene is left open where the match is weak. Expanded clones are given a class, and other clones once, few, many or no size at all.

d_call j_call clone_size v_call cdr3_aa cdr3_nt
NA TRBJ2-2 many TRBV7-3 CASSWGQHTGELFF TGTGCCAGCAGCTGGGGGCAGCACACCGGGGAGCTGTTTTTT
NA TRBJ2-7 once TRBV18 CASSPGGGGRAVEQYF TGTGCCAGCTCACCAGGGGGCGGCGGCAGGGCGGTCGAGCAGTACTTC
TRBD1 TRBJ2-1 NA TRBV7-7 CASSPGTGYNEQFF TGTGCCAGCAGCCCTGGGACAGGCTACAATGAGCAGTTCTTC
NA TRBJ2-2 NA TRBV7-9 CASSLRRPDRSTGELFF TGTGCCAGCAGCTTACGACGCCCGGACAGATCCACCGGGGAGCTGTTTTTT
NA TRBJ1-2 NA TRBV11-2 CASSSRYYGYTF TGTGCCAGCAGCTCCAGATATTATGGCTACACCTTC
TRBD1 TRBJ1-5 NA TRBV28 CASRSGDRENQPQHF TGTGCCAGCCGATCTGGGGACAGAGAAAATCAGCCCCAGCATTTT
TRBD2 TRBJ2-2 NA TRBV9 CASSVGGSGSTGELFF TGTGCCAGCAGCGTAGGTGGTAGCGGGAGCACCGGGGAGCTGTTTTTT
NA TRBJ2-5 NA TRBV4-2 CASSQGQGGQETQYF TGTGCCAGCAGCCAAGGACAGGGAGGGCAAGAGACCCAGTACTTC
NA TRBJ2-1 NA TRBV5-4 CASFAGGGSLLHNEQFF TGTGCCAGCTTCGCGGGCGGAGGGAGCCTCCTTCACAATGAGCAGTTCTTC
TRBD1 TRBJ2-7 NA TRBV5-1 CASSLAGTGLYEQYF TGCGCCAGCAGCTTGGCCGGGACAGGGTTGTACGAGCAGTACTTC
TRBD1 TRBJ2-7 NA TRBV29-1 CSAQGQGGGVYEQYF TGCAGCGCCCAAGGACAGGGCGGTGGGGTTTACGAGCAGTACTTC
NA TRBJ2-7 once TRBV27 CASSSADRIDFYEQYF TGTGCCAGCAGTTCAGCAGACAGGATTGATTTCTACGAGCAGTACTTC
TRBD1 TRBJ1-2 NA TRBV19 CASSMGAGGSSYGYTF TGTGCCAGTAGTATGGGGGCAGGGGGCAGTTCCTATGGCTACACCTTC
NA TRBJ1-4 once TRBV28 CASSWATTNEKLFF TGTGCCAGCAGCTGGGCTACAACTAATGAAAAACTGTTTTTT
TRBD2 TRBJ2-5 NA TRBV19 CASSGTSLQETQYF TGTGCCAGTAGTGGGACTAGCTTACAAGAGACCCAGTACTTC
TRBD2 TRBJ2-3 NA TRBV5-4 CASSLGGLASLDTQYF TGTGCCAGCAGCTTGGGAGGACTAGCTTCCTTAGATACGCAGTATTTT
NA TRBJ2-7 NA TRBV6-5 CASRMTGPGVYEQYF TGTGCCAGCAGAATGACAGGCCCCGGAGTCTACGAGCAGTACTTC
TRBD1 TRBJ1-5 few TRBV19 CASRGTGVTQPQHF TGTGCCAGTAGAGGGACAGGGGTCACTCAGCCCCAGCATTTT
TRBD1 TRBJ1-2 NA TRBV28 CASSSRQGQGYTF TGTGCCAGCAGTTCCCGACAGGGGCAAGGCTACACCTTC
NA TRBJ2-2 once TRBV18 CASSPQKGGELFF TGTGCCAGCTCACCGCAAAAGGGCGGGGAGCTGTTTTTT
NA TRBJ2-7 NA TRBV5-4 CASSLAGIGEQYF TGTGCCAGCAGCTTGGCCGGGATAGGCGAGCAGTACTTC
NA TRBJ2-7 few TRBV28 CASSGLLYEQYF TGTGCCAGCAGTGGACTACTTTACGAGCAGTACTTC
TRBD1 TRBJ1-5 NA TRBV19 CASRTGQGPNQPQHF TGTGCCAGTAGGACAGGACAGGGACCTAATCAGCCCCAGCATTTT
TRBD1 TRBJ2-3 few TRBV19 CASRDRGTDTQYF TGTGCCAGCCGGGACAGGGGCACAGATACGCAGTATTTT
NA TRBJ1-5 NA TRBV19 CASNLIGTPSNQPQHF TGTGCCAGTAATTTGATCGGTACTCCGAGCAATCAGCCCCAGCATTTT
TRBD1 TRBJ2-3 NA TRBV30 CAWHGQGANTQYF TGTGCCTGGCACGGACAGGGGGCTAATACGCAGTATTTT